This T cell receptor beta chain stems from a study of PD-L1 blockade in urothelial cancer (dated by TCRdb to the late 2010s). In terms of the full investigation: Therapy was started in the mid-2010s for all patients, and atezolizumab 1,200 mg was administered intravenously every 3 weeks. Twenty-five of 29 patients were identified as males with urothelial cancer of bladder origin, and a prior smoking history was reported by 18 of 29 patients. An ECOG performance status of 0 or 1 was recorded for the patients, and 0 to 3 prior chemotherapy regimens had been received by the patients. Blood samples were analyzed 3 weeks after the start of treatment (second dose) and 6 weeks after the start of treatment. Blood samples yielded a median of about 150,000 T cells and roughly 83,000 unique TCRs, with median clonality 0.080. An exploratory multi-omic analysis was conducted of the somatic, immune and clinical correlates of response to PD-L1 blockade with atezolizumab in urothelial cancer. Pretreatment tumor samples, along with matched peripheral blood collected serially before and after atezolizumab treatment, underwent TCR sequencing. Durable clinical benefit meant progression-free survival longer than 6 months, and TCR features were also tested against progression-free and overall survival. Whole exome sequencing and RNA sequencing of pretreatment tumors were performed alongside TCR sequencing in the same patients. Several patients achieved durable clinical benefit and about 22 did not. Under 30 patients had pretreatment blood TCR-seq, around 25 had at least one posttreatment blood collection, and around 25 had tumor TCR-seq. What the work shows at the level of the full study, not this receptor alone: A pretreatment peripheral blood TCR clonality below the median was linked to improved progression-free and overall survival. Among patients with durable benefit, tumor-associated TCR clones showed greater expansion in peripheral blood 3 weeks after treatment started (n = 22, p = 0.022). Because of the small sample size (n ≈ 31) and the many exploratory analyses performed, the results are intended to be regarded as hypothesis-generating.

Trimming removed 4 bases from V and 1 base from J, leaving 22 bases between the germline ends. The germline V gene supplies CDR1 SNHLY and CDR2 FYNNEI. Its CDR3 holds 18 amino acids, cysteine through phenylalanine. The retained sequence is limited to the CDR3, 54 bases, with the frame set at the first base. With respect to this clone: Its antigen is still unknown. No clone much larger than this one lies a single base away; base qualities are absent.

To estimate absolute template abundance from read counts, synthetic TCR analog templates were spiked into each PCR. TCRbeta CDR3 regions were amplified from genomic DNA with bias-controlled V and J gene primers using the immunoSEQ assay. Sequencing of rearranged TCRbeta segments was performed at approximately 20X coverage. On the authors' methods: Clustering was used to correct sequencing errors, and CDR3s were annotated against IMGT so that V, D and J genes could be assigned. Only productive TCRbeta rearrangements were used in downstream analyses, excluding out-of-frame or stop-codon sequences. Clonality was computed as one minus Shannon entropy normalized by the log of the number of unique productive sequences. Fisher's exact test with Benjamini-Hochberg correction, using a cutoff of adjusted p below 0.01, was how clones that differed between time points or between blood and tumor were identified. TCRdb limited this immuneACCESS table to in-frame rearrangements with V and J called. A share of clones is missing; checked studies link under half to unresolved V genes, and the rest is unexplained. That table supplies the V and J calls and clone size; D and trimming were determined from the DNA. The sample table contains some 77,000 clones; only one count was recorded for roughly 90% of them. 4.5% to 6.5% of the sample is taken by the ten largest.

A cohort of about 31 patients with locally advanced or metastatic urothelial carcinoma, treated at Memorial Sloan Kettering on a trial protocol, was included. Peripheral blood mononuclear cells were collected pretreatment and during treatment, with between 1 and 8 total time points per patient. The Qiagen DNeasy Blood extraction kit was used to purify genomic DNA from total PBMCs and tumor samples. Collected pretreatment and during treatment, PBMCs were isolated and stored as previously described. Sequencing was performed on PBMCs, taken around atezolizumab (anti-PD-L1) treatment. The clonotype originates from a woman in her sixties or seventies with urothelial cancer. The V and J genes are TRBV2 and TRBJ1-1; the D gene is possibly TRBD1, with 6 bases matching. The DNA reads TGTGCCAGCAGTGTGGGGGGGCGTTTTTCGCGAGGGAACACTGAAGCTTTCTTT. It codes for CASSVGGRFSRGNTEAFF.